Below are 22 T cell receptor beta chains sequenced from a single sample in a study of cytomegalovirus exposure and HLA in healthy donors. PCR was performed using 60 Vbeta and 13 Jbeta primers. The protocol was immunoSEQ multiplex PCR, while the TCRdb copy is restricted to in-frame clones and leaves out a portion. This table holds approximately 52,000 clones, roughly 77% found once. The sample taken for sequencing was PBMCs. These TCRs come from a female donor in good health and CMV-seronegative.

The V gene is TRBV19, the J gene TRBJ2-5; 10 positions agree with TRBD1. The CDR3 is 14 amino acids. V trimming: 7 bases; J trimming: 4 bases; junction bases outside the gene matches: 6. Germline CDR1 reads LNHDA; CDR2 reads SQIVND (reference sequence). The CDR3 coding sequence is TGTGCCAGTAATTCGGGACAGGGGACAGAGACCCAGTACTTC. This encodes CASNSGQGTETQYF.

The CDR3 region is CASSLDRGGGNTIYF. In DNA form, the CDR3 reads TGTGCCAGCAGTTTGGACAGGGGAGGTGGAAACACCATATATTTT. The V and J genes are TRBV28 and TRBJ1-3, with 9 bases fitting TRBD1. The CDR3 totals 15 residues. CDR1 is MDHEN, CDR2 SYDVKM, per germline. V lost 3 bases to trimming and J lost 3 bases; unmatched junction nucleotides: 3.

This rearrangement joins TRBV5-1 to TRBJ2-7, with TRBD1 as a possible D gene (5 bases). Trimming cost V 3 bases and J 4 bases, with 8 bases left between them. Germline CDR1 SGHRS, CDR2 YFSETQ. The CDR3 loop spans 12 amino acids. DNA for the CDR3: TGCGCCAGCAGCTGGCAGGGTTACGAGCAGTACTTC. Protein product: CASSWQGYEQYF. Filled out from reference TRBV5-1 and TRBJ2-7, the complete variable domain reads KAGVTQTPRYLIKTRGQQVTLSCSPISGHRSVSWYQQTPGQGLQFLFEYFSETQRNKGNFPGRFSGRQFSNSRSEMNVSTLELGDSALYLCASSWQGYEQYFGPGTRLTVT.

The chain employs TRBV28 and TRBJ2-2; 9 positions match TRBD2. In germline, CDR1 is MDHEN, CDR2 SYDVKM. The CDR3 has 14 residues. Trimming took 4 bases from V and 7 from J; bases not matched to a gene: 4. For the CDR3, the DNA is TGTGCCAGCAGTTCCGGACTAGCGAACGGGGAGCTGTTTTTT. It encodes CASSSGLANGELFF.

V and J are TRBV5-8 and TRBJ2-2, with D perhaps matching TRBD1 (5 bases). The germline V gene has CDR1 SGHTS and CDR2 YDEGEE. V was clipped by 6 bases and J by 4 bases, with 13 bases between them. The CDR3 is made up of 14 amino acids. The CDR3 loop is CASTSRGGTGELFF. CDR3 DNA sequence: TGTGCCAGCACTTCTAGGGGTGGCACCGGGGAGCTGTTTTTT. The full variable domain, in which reference TRBV5-8 and TRBJ2-2 provide the parts outside the CDR3, is EAGVTQSPTHLIKTRGQQATLRCSPISGHTSVYWYQQALGLGLQFLLWYDEGEERNRGNFPPRFSGRQFPNYSSELNVNALELEDSALYLCASTSRGGTGELFFGEGSRLTVL.

The table lists this clone with a few counts. V usage is TRBV6-4 and J usage is TRBJ2-3; TRBD2 aligns across 13 bases. Looked up from germline, CDR1 is MRHNA and CDR2 is SNTAGT. The CDR3 totals 15 residues. V was clipped by 3 bases and J by 4 bases; unmatched bases: 1. For the CDR3, the DNA is TGTGCCAGCAGTGAAACTAGCGGGAGGGCAGATACGCAGTATTTT. It specifies CASSETSGRADTQYF.

The chain links TRBV18 to TRBJ2-2; 11 bases match TRBD1. V dropped 4 bases and J dropped 7; count of bases not matched to a gene: 5. CDR3 size: 15 residues. Germline V gene sequence: CDR1 KGHSH, CDR2 LQKENI. CDR3 sequence: CASSHGQGAVGELFF. The DNA for the CDR3 is TGTGCCAGCTCACACGGACAGGGGGCCGTCGGGGAGCTGTTTTTT.

The chain has TRBV28 and TRBJ2-5; 9 nucleotides line up with TRBD2. The J call may be in error: the DNA end matches TRBJ2-7 better. This CDR3 has 19 residues. CDR1 is MDHEN, CDR2 SYDVKM, per germline. CDR3 DNA: TGTGCCAGCAGTGGCGGGCGCGGGAGGGCCCACGGGTTGAGTTACGAGCAGTACTTC. This gives the protein CASSGGRGRAHGLSYEQYF.

This chain links TRBV19 with TRBJ2-1; D gene ambiguous. CDR1 and CDR2 (germline): LNHDA, SQIVND (reference sequence). Trimming pared 10 bases from V and 7 bases from J, leaving 17 bases between. This CDR3 has 13 residues. CDR3 coding DNA: TGTGCCACCTCCCAGGCCCCCTTTAATGAGCAGTTCTTC. Protein sequence: CATSQAPFNEQFF.

The rearrangement joins TRBV5-6 to TRBJ2-7; no clear D. Trimming pared 4 bases from V and 6 bases from J, leaving 17 bases between. CDR3 length equals 14 residues. The germline gives CDR1 SGHDT, CDR2 YYEEEE. The CDR3 here is CASSPAPTQAEQYF. Here the CDR3 DNA reads TGTGCCAGCAGCCCGGCCCCAACGCAGGCCGAGCAGTACTTC.

The chain carries TRBV2 and TRBJ1-6; D perhaps matches TRBD1 (5 bases). The V gene lost 3 bases and the J gene lost 10 bases, with 16 bases spanning the gap. The CDR3 totals 15 residues. Germline CDR1 reads SNHLY; CDR2 reads FYNNEI. The CDR3 here is CASSDVGQGGSPLHF. CDR3 in DNA: TGTGCCAGCAGTGACGTGGGGCAGGGCGGATCACCCCTCCACTTT.

This clone was picked up one time. J is TRBJ2-5 and V is TRBV29-1; TRBD1 matches 8 bases. Gene TRBJ2-7 matches the end of the DNA better, so the J call may be wrong. The CDR3 covers 15 residues. Germline V CDR1 and CDR2: SQVTM, ANQGSEA. CDR3 DNA: TGCAGCGTTGACCTTCAGACAGGGGCCTCCTACGAGCAGTACTTC. Translation gives CSVDLQTGASYEQYF.

The rearrangement links TRBV27 to TRBJ2-7; 8 nucleotides align to TRBD2. From germline, CDR1 is MNHEY and CDR2 SMNVEV (reference sequence). The CDR3 sequence is 14 residues long. Losses at the gene ends were 6 bases for V and 2 bases for J; bases not matched to a gene: 6. The CDR3 region is CASSPRGGPYEQYF. Written as DNA, the CDR3 is TGTGCCAGCAGCCCCCGGGGGGGACCCTACGAGCAGTACTTC.

J is TRBJ1-4 and V is TRBV7-8; 7 bases match TRBD1. Trimming cost V 5 bases and J 5 bases; bases outside gene matches: 8. CDR3 length equals 15 residues. Germline V gene data show CDR1 as SGHVS and CDR2 as FQNEAQ. In DNA, the CDR3 is TGTGCCAGCAGCCGCGGCAGGGGGGCAAATGAAAAACTGTTTTTT. Its translation is CASSRGRGANEKLFF. The complete variable domain, with remaining parts taken from reference TRBV7-8 and TRBJ1-4, reads GAGVSQSPRYKVAKRGQDVALRCDPISGHVSLFWYQQALGQGPEFLTYFQNEAQLDKSGLPSDRFFAERPEGSVSTLKIQRTQQEDSAVYLCASSRGRGANEKLFFGSGTQLSVL.

The gene calls are TRBV28 and TRBJ2-7, with a tentative D call TRBD1 (7 bases). The CDR3 is 16 residues long. The V end was cut by 5 bases, the J end by 0 bases, with 17 bases between. Germline-derived CDR1 and CDR2 are MDHEN and SYDVKM. Here the CDR3 reads CASSPGGGASSYEQYF. The CDR3 DNA follows: TGTGCCAGCAGTCCAGGAGGGGGCGCAAGCTCCTACGAGCAGTACTTC.

The chain has TRBV7-8 and TRBJ2-3, with D possibly matching TRBD1 (5 bases). The CDR3 length is 14 residues. Germline V gives CDR1 SGHVS, CDR2 FQNEAQ. The V and J ends lost 3 bases and 3 bases respectively, with 10 bases between them. The chain's CDR3 is CASSFPRVTDTQYF. The CDR3 region has the DNA TGTGCCAGCAGCTTCCCCAGGGTAACAGATACGCAGTATTTT.

The chain has TRBV28 and TRBJ1-5, with 9 bases aligning to TRBD1. With V trimmed by 7 bases and J by 7 bases, 11 bases remained unmatched. Germline assignment: CDR1 MDHEN and CDR2 SYDVKM. This CDR3 is 15 amino acids long. CDR3 amino acids: CASNSGTGRAQPQHF. The DNA for the CDR3 is TGTGCCAGCAATTCCGGGACAGGGAGAGCCCAGCCCCAGCATTTT.

This rearrangement joins TRBV19 to TRBJ1-1, with 8 bases aligning to TRBD1. Trimming removed 10 bases from V and 11 bases from J; junction bases left unmatched: 12. CDR3 size: 12 residues. CDR1 is LNHDA, CDR2 SQIVND, per germline (reference sequence). The DNA for the CDR3 is TGTGCCACCGGCAACCGACAGGGGAATGCTTTCTTT. Its translation is CATGNRQGNAFF. Based on the CDR3 plus reference TRBV19 and TRBJ1-1, the full variable domain is DGGITQSPKYLFRKEGQNVTLSCEQNLNHDAMYWYRQDPGQGLRLIYYSQIVNDFQKGDIAEGYSVSREKKESFPLTVTSAQKNPTAFYLCATGNRQGNAFFGQGTRLTVV.

V is TRBV18 and J is TRBJ2-1; possible D gene TRBD2, 6 bases. Germline V gene data show CDR1 as KGHSH and CDR2 as LQKENI. This CDR3 comprises 15 residues. V lost 0 bases, J lost 9 bases, and 15 bases lay in between. The CDR3 nucleotides are TGTGCCAGCTCACCACCCCAGACTAGTTTCGGTGAGCAGTTCTTC. It codes for CASSPPQTSFGEQFF.

This clone was recorded only once. V usage is TRBV19 and J usage is TRBJ2-2; no firm D call. CDR3 length: 15 amino acids. The germline CDR1 and CDR2 sequences are LNHDA and SQIVND (reference sequence). The V and J ends lost 3 bases and 4 bases respectively, with 12 bases between them. CDR3 DNA: TGTGCCAGTAGTATGATGGTGGTAGCCACCGGGGAGCTGTTTTTT. Amino acids: CASSMMVVATGELFF.

This chain joins TRBV7-6 and TRBJ2-7; 7 nucleotides match TRBD1. Germline lookup yields CDR1 SGHVS and CDR2 FNYEAQ. CDR3 length: 20 amino acids. The ends lost 2 bases at V and 4 bases at J; junction bases unmatched: 23. The CDR3 region is CASSLPTDLIGQVARYEQYF. Here the CDR3 DNA reads TGTGCCAGCAGCTTACCGACCGACTTAATAGGACAGGTCGCTCGGTACGAGCAGTACTTC.

The rearrangement joins TRBV9 to TRBJ2-1, with D possibly being TRBD2 (7 bases). Deletions cut 0 bases from V and 5 bases from J, with 12 bases between. CDR1 is SGDLS and CDR2 is YYNGEE in the germline V gene. The CDR3 contains 15 residues. The CDR3 loop reads CASSVVGRGDNEQFF. In DNA form, the CDR3 reads TGTGCCAGCAGCGTAGTTGGGAGGGGGGACAATGAGCAGTTCTTC.